This T cell receptor (beta chain) was observed in a study of cytomegalovirus exposure and HLA in healthy donors. Study-wide results and limits: In an earlier analysis, in several hundred donors, most V segments appeared productive either ~87% or ~30% of the time.

The germline CDR1 and CDR2 sequences are MDHEN and SYDVKM. J was trimmed by 4 bases and V by 3 bases; bases with no gene match: 2. The CDR3 extends over 15 amino acids. Amplification used 60 Vbeta primers and 13 Jbeta primers. The data were produced by immunoSEQ multiplex PCR, yet TCRdb's version contains in-frame clones alone and is incomplete. The table records over 150,000 clones, about 82% of them present only once. Remarks on this clone: Its target is not known.

Source material: PBMCs. The sequence was obtained from a woman aged 45 to 65 in good health and CMV-seropositive. The chain couples TRBV28 to TRBJ2-7; 14 nucleotides line up with TRBD2. CDR3: CASSFGLAGGYEQYF. The CDR3 nucleotides are TGTGCCAGCAGTTTCGGACTAGCGGGGGGTTACGAGCAGTACTTC.